This paragraph reports one T cell receptor (beta chain). The data originate from a study of T cell changes during pregnancy in multiple sclerosis. Sequencing was performed with immunoSEQ multiplex PCR; in TCRdb, only in-frame clones are kept and a portion is missing. The data contain some 16,000 clones, roughly 84% of them singletons. The CDR3 is made up of 18 amino acids. Trimming shortened V by 1 base and J by 1 base, and 19 bases separated the two germline ends. CDR1 and CDR2 (germline): SGHTA, FQGNSA. This TCR derives from a female donor in good health, enrolled as a control in a pregnancy study. The sequences come from CD8+ T cells from peripheral blood mononuclear cells, collected after pregnancy. The genes are TRBV7-2 and TRBJ1-1; TRBD1 is a possible D gene (5 bases). The CDR3 DNA follows: TGTGCCAGCAGCTTAGGAGGGTTCCGGGGACTCACGAACACTGAAGCTTTCTTT. It yields the protein CASSLGGFRGLTNTEAFF.